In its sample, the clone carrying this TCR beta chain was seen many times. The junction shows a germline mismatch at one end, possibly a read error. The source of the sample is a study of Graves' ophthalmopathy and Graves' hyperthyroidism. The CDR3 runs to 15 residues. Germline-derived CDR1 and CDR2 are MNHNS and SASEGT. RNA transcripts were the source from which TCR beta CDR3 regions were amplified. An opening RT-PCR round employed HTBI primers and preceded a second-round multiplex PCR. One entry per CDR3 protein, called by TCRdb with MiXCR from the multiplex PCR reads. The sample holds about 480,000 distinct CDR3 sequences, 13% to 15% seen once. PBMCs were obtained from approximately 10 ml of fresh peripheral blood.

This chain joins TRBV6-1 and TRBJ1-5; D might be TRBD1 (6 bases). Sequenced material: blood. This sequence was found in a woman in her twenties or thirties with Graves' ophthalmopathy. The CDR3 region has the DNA TGTGCCGGCAGTGACCAGGGGTATAGCAATCAGCCCCAGCATTTT. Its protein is CAGSDQGYSNQPQHF.